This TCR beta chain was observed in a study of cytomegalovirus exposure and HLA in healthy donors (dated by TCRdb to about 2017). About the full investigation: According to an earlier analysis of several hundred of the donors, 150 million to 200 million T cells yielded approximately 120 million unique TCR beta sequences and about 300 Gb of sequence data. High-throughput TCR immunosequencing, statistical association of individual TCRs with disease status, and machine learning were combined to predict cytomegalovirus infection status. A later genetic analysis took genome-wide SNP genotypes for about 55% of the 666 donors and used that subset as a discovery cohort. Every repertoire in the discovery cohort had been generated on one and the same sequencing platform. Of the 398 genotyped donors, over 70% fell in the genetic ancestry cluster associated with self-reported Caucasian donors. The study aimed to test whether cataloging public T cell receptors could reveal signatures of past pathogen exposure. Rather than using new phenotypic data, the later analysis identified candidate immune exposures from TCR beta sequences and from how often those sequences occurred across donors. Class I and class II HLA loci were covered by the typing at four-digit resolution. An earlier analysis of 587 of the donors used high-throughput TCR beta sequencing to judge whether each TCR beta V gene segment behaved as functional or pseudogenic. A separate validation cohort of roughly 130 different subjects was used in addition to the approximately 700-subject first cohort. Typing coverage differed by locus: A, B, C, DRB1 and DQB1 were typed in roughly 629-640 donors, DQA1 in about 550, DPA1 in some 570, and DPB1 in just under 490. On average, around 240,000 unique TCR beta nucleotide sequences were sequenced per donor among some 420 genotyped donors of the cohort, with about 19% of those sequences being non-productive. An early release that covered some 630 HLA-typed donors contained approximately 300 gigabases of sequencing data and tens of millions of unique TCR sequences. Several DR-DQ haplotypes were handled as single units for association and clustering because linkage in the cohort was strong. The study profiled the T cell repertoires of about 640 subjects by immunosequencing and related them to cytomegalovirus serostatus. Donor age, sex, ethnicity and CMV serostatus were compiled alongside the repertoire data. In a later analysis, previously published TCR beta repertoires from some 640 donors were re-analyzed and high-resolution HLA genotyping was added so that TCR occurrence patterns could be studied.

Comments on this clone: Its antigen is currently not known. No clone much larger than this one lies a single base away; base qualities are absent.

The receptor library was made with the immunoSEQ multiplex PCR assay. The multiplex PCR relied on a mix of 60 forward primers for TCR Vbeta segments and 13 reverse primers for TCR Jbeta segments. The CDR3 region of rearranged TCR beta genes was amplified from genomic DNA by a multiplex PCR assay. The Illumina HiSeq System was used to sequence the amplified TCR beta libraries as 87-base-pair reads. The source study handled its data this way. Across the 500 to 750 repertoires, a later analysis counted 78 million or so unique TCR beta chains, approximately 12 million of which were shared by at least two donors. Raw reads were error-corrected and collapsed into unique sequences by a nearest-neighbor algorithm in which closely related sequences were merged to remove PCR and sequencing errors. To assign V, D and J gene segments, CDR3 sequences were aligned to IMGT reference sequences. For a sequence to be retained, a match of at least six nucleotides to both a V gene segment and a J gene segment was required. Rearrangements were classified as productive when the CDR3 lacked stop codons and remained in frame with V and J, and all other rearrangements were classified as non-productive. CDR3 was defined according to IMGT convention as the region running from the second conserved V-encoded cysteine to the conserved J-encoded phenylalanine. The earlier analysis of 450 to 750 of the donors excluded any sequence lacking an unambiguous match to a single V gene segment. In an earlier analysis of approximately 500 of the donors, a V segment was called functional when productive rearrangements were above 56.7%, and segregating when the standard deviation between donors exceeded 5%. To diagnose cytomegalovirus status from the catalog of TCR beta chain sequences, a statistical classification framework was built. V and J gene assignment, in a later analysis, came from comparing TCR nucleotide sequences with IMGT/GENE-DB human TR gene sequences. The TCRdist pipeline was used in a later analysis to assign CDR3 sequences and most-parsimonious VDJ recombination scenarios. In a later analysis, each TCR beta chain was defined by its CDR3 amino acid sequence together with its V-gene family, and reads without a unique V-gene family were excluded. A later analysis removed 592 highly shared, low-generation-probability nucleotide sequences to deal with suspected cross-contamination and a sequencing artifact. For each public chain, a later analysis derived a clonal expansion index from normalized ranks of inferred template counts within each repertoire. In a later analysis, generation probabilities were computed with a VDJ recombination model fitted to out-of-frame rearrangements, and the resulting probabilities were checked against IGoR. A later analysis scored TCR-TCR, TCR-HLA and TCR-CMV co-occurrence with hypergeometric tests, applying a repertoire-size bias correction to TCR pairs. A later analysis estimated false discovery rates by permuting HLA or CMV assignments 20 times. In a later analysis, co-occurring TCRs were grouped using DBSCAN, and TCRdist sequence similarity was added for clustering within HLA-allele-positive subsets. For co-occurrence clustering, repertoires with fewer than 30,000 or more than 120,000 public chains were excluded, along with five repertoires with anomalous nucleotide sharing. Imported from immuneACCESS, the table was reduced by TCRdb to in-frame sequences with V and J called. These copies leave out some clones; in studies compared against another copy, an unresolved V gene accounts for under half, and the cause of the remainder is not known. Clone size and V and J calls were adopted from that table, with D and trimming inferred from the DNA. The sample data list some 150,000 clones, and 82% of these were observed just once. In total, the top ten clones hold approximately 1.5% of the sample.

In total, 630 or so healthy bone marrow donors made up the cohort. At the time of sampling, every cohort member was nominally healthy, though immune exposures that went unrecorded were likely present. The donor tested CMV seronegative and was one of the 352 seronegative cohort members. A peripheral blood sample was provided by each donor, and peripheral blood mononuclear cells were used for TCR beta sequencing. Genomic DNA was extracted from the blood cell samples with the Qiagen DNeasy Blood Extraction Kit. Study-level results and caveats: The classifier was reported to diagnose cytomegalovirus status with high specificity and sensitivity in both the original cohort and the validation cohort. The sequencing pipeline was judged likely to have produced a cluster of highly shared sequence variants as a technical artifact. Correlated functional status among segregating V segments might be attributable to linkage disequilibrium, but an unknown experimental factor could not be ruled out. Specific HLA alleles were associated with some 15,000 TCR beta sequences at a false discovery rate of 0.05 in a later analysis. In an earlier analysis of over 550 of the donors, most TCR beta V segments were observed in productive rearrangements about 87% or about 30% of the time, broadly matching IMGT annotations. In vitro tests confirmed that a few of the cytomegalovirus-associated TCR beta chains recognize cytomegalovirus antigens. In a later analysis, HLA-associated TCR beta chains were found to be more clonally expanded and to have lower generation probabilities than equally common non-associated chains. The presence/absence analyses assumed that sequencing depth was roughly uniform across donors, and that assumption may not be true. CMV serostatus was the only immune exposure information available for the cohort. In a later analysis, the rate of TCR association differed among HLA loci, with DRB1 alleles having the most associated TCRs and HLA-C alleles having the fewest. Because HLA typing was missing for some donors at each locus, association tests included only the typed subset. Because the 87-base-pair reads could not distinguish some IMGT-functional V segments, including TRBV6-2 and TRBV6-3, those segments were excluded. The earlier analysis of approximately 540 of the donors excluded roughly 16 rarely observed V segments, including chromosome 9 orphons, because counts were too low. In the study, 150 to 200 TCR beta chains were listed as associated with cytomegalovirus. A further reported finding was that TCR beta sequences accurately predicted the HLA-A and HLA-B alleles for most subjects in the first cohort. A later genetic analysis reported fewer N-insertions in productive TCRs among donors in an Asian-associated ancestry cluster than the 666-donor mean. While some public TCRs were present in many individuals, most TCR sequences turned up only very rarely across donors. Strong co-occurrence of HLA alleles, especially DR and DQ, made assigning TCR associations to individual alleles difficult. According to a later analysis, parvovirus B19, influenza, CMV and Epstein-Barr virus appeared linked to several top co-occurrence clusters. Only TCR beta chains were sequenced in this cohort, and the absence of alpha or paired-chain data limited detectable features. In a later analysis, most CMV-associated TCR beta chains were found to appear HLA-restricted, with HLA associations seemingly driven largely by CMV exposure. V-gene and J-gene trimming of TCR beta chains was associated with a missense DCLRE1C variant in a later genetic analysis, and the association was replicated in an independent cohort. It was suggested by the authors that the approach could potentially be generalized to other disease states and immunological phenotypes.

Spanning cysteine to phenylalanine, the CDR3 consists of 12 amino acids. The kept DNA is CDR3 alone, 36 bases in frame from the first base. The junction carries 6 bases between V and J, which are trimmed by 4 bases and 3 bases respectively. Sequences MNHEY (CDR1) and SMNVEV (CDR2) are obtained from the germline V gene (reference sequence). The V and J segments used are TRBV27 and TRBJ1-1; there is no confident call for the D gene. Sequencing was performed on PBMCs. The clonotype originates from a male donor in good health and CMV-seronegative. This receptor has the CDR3 CASSSGYTEAFF. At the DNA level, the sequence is TGTGCCAGCAGTTCAGGATACACTGAAGCTTTCTTT.